These T cell receptor beta chains were read from a single sample in a study of T cells after yellow fever vaccination. TCRdb called the 5' RACE reads again in MiXCR, with one record for every CDR3 protein. The data contain just under 600,000 distinct CDR3 sequences, roughly 14% of them singletons. This specimen was PBMCs, taken on the day of the yellow fever booster vaccination. The receptor set was obtained from a man aged 30 to 39 who received the YFV17D yellow fever vaccine. Each CDR3 is given with its conserved first and last residue. Clone size is not always given. Where it is, it says once, few, many or a class for expanded clones.

J: TRBJ2-7; size: few; V: TRBV20-1; CDR3: CSARDMTANYEQYF
J: TRBJ1-2; size: .; V: TRBV27; CDR3: CASRVGVAGYGYTF
J: TRBJ2-7; size: few; V: TRBV9; CDR3: CASSVGGRGHSYEQYF
J: TRBJ2-5; size: few; V: TRBV5-6; CDR3: CASSVSGQPQETQYF
J: TRBJ2-5; size: .; V: TRBV7-6; CDR3: CASSLAMSNQETQYF
J: TRBJ2-7; size: .; V: TRBV20-1; CDR3: CSASSFYEQYF
J: TRBJ2-7; size: .; V: TRBV7-8; CDR3: CASSLNAGGPGEQYF
J: TRBJ2-2; size: .; V: TRBV20-1; CDR3: CSARTTGSGELFF
J: TRBJ2-7; size: .; V: TRBV19; CDR3: CASSPSGTGSSYEQYF
J: TRBJ2-7; size: .; V: TRBV3-1; CDR3: CASSRQAAGGTEQYF
J: TRBJ2-1; size: few; V: TRBV24-1; CDR3: CATSVLEIRMGKGGSSKRHEQFF
J: TRBJ1-1; size: .; V: TRBV5-5; CDR3: CASSVTVNTEAFF
J: TRBJ2-4; size: .; V: TRBV6-1; CDR3: CASTPYGRRIIQYF
J: TRBJ2-7; size: .; V: TRBV6-1; CDR3: CASSRTDPYEQYF
J: TRBJ2-3; size: few; V: TRBV9; CDR3: CASSVGVGDSSTDTQYF
J: TRBJ2-5; size: few; V: TRBV7-9; CDR3: CASSQQGGGLKETQYF
J: TRBJ2-1; size: .; V: TRBV6-5; CDR3: CASSYSTGIPNEQFF
J: TRBJ2-1; size: .; V: TRBV19; CDR3: CASRSGHTYNEQFF
J: TRBJ2-7; size: few; V: TRBV20-1; CDR3: CSASPLAGGPYEQYF
J: TRBJ1-6; size: .; V: TRBV7-2; CDR3: CATRQDRSYNSPLHF
J: TRBJ2-4; size: few; V: TRBV5-6; CDR3: CASSLAGFVGSRNIQYF
J: TRBJ2-7; size: .; V: TRBV25-1; CDR3: CASSEANTPEQYF
J: TRBJ2-7; size: .; V: TRBV9; CDR3: CASIISGRGLSYEQYF
J: TRBJ2-7; size: few; V: TRBV20-1; CDR3: CSASGALYEQYF
J: TRBJ2-1; size: few; V: TRBV20-1; CDR3: CSARPRELSYNEQFF
J: TRBJ2-5; size: few; V: TRBV11-2; CDR3: CASSVSRETQYF
J: TRBJ1-5; size: .; V: TRBV7-2; CDR3: CASSTDGRYEPQHF
J: TRBJ2-1; size: .; V: TRBV12-3/TRBV12-4; CDR3: CASSFIPDEQFF
J: TRBJ2-2; size: few; V: TRBV7-2; CDR3: CASSTYSWELFF
J: TRBJ2-3; size: .; V: TRBV29-1; CDR3: CSAVGWGQGAPDTQYF
J: TRBJ1-5; size: few; V: TRBV20-1; CDR3: CSARDFPGGIGNQPQHF
J: TRBJ1-5; size: .; V: TRBV27; CDR3: CASSFGTYQPQHF
J: TRBJ1-4; size: .; V: TRBV6-1; CDR3: CASSGQPNEKLFF
J: TRBJ2-5; size: few; V: TRBV29-1; CDR3: CSAGAPRFWAGETQYF
J: TRBJ1-2; size: few; V: TRBV9; CDR3: CASSRTTDYGYTF
J: TRBJ2-3; size: .; V: TRBV5-1; CDR3: CASSFLAGGPDTQYF
J: TRBJ2-1; size: few; V: TRBV18; CDR3: CASSRPGFEQFF
J: TRBJ1-5; size: .; V: TRBV7-9; CDR3: CASDAGSNQPQHF
J: TRBJ2-1; size: .; V: TRBV5-5; CDR3: CASSLRRGGSSSYNEQFF
J: TRBJ2-5; size: .; V: TRBV18; CDR3: CASSPQRLTAHQETQYF
J: TRBJ1-4; size: .; V: TRBV20-1; CDR3: CSAVPDPWNENLFF
J: TRBJ2-1; size: few; V: TRBV28; CDR3: CASLWTSGNNEQFF
J: TRBJ1-5; size: few; V: TRBV28; CDR3: CASSLMENQPQHF